The clone carrying this TCR beta chain was picked up a small number of times. Its antigen remains unknown. The CDR3 contains 14 residues. V gave up 3 bases and J gave up 3 bases, with 12 bases separating them. The germline V gene has CDR1 MDHEN and CDR2 SYDVKM. The sample is drawn from a study of cytomegalovirus exposure and HLA in healthy donors. General observations from the study: Presence/absence analysis assumed near-uniform sequencing depth across donors. The authors listed approximately 150 TCR beta chains as cytomegalovirus-associated.

At the time of sampling, donors were nominally healthy, though unrecorded immune exposures were likely. This PCR relied on a set of 60 Vbeta primers and 13 Jbeta primers. Here immunoSEQ multiplex PCR was the method, and the copy in TCRdb shows in-frame clones only, minus some. The sample records over 130,000 clones, 79% being singletons. Material: PBMCs. The chain has TRBV28 and TRBJ2-7; D perhaps matches TRBD2 (6 bases). The clonotype comes from a man in his fifties in good health and CMV-seropositive. The CDR3 DNA is TGTGCCAGCAGTTTCGGCGGAGGGCTCTACGAGCAGTACTTC. This encodes CASSFGGGLYEQYF.